These 9 T cell receptor beta chains originate from one sample sequenced in a study of cytotoxic CD8 clonotypes in ibrutinib-treated CLL. The protocol was immunoSEQ multiplex PCR, while the TCRdb copy is restricted to in-frame clones and leaves out a portion. The sample includes about 89,000 clones, about 78% of them seen just once. Here the sequenced sample was PBMCs, taken after 12 months of ibrutinib treatment. Every receptor here comes from a human donor with chronic lymphocytic leukemia.

The chain recombines TRBV4-1 with TRBJ1-1, with TRBD1 as a possible D gene (6 bases). V was cut by 6 bases and J by 1 base, with 18 bases left in between. Germline V CDR1 and CDR2: MGHRA, YSYEKL. The CDR3 consists of 16 residues. The CDR3 coding sequence is TGCGCCAGCAGTTCCCCCGGGACACCTCGGAACACTGAAGCTTTCTTT. Protein: CASSSPGTPRNTEAFF.

The chain couples TRBV10-2 to TRBJ2-2, with 10 bases lining up with TRBD2. The V gene's germline CDR1 is WSHSY and CDR2 SAAADI. Germline trimming cut 6 bases from V and 6 bases from J; bases unmatched to any gene: 10. The CDR3 is made up of 16 amino acids. This CDR3 reads CASRLIAGGSAGELFF. The CDR3 coding sequence is TGCGCCAGCAGGTTAATAGCGGGGGGCTCAGCCGGGGAGCTGTTTTTT.

The chain has TRBV5-1 and TRBJ1-1; D call uncertain. The CDR3 is 12 amino acids. V was shortened by 7 bases and J by 5 bases, with 12 bases between the two germline ends. Germline V lookup: CDR1 SGHRS, CDR2 YFSETQ. The chain's CDR3 is CASARSSTEAFF. DNA of the CDR3: TGCGCCAGCGCGAGGAGTAGTACTGAAGCTTTCTTT. Using reference TRBV5-1 and TRBJ1-1 for the parts outside the CDR3, the full variable domain is KAGVTQTPRYLIKTRGQQVTLSCSPISGHRSVSWYQQTPGQGLQFLFEYFSETQRNKGNFPGRFSGRQFSNSRSEMNVSTLELGDSALYLCASARSSTEAFFGQGTRLTVV.

In nucleotides, the CDR3 is TGTGCCAGCAGCCAAGGACAGGGGGCAACTAATGAAAAACTGTTTTTT. It yields the protein CASSQGQGATNEKLFF. V is TRBV4-2 and J is TRBJ1-4; TRBD1 matches 9 bases. J gave up 0 bases and V 1 base, and 0 bases lay outside the gene matches. The length of the CDR3 is 16 residues. Germline lookup yields CDR1 LGHNA and CDR2 YNFKEQ.

The rearrangement links TRBV10-3 to TRBJ1-1; TRBD1 matches 7 bases. The V segment lost 4 bases and the J segment 0 bases; nucleotides outside the gene matches: 2. The CDR3 consists of 14 residues. The germline CDR1 and CDR2 sequences are ENHRY and SYGVKD. The CDR3, as DNA: TGTGCCATCAGTGGGGACAGACTGAACACTGAAGCTTTCTTT. Translating gives CAISGDRLNTEAFF.

This chain joins TRBV18 and TRBJ1-1; D remains unclear. CDR3 length equals 15 residues. CDR1 is KGHSH and CDR2 is LQKENI in the germline V gene. Trimming removed 3 bases from V and 1 base from J, with 12 bases in between. The CDR3 is CASSPGVNRNTEAFF. CDR3 bases: TGTGCCAGCTCACCGGGAGTCAACCGGAACACTGAAGCTTTCTTT.

This rearrangement joins TRBV30 to TRBJ1-4; possibly TRBD1 for D (5 bases). The V gene lost 1 base and the J gene lost 7 bases, with 13 bases spanning the gap. CDR3 size: 14 residues. The V gene's germline CDR1 is GTSNPN and CDR2 SVGIG (reference sequence). CDR3 in DNA: TGTGCCTGGAGTGCCGGGGGAGGTGTTGAAAAACTGTTTTTT. This translates into CAWSAGGGVEKLFF.

Written as DNA, the CDR3 is TGTGCCAGCAGTGGTAGCGCGCCAACGTTCTACGAGCAGTACTTC. Translating gives CASSGSAPTFYEQYF. The chain joins TRBV25-1 to TRBJ2-7, with a weak D call TRBD2 (5 bases). V was shortened by 4 bases and J by 3 bases, with 16 bases between the two germline ends. The CDR3 length is 15 residues. Germline-derived CDR1 and CDR2 are MGHDK and SYGVNS.

This chain links TRBV6-1 with TRBJ1-5; D may be TRBD1 (5 bases). The germline V and J ends were trimmed by 1 base and 2 bases, with 15 bases remaining between them. Per germline, CDR1 MNHNS and CDR2 SASEGT. The CDR3 loop spans 17 amino acids. The CDR3 DNA is TGTGCCAGCAGTGAAGGAGGGAAGATCAGGGGCAATCAGCCCCAGCATTTT. Translating gives CASSEGGKIRGNQPQHF.